This T cell receptor beta chain was recorded in a study of T-cell memory formation after mild COVID-19. Study as a whole: TCR clusters were largely donor specific. Study-level results: What remained unconfirmed was the SARS-CoV-2 specificity of second-wave clones peaking on day 37. Memory sampled before infection contained some responding clones, suggesting cross-reactive memory joined.

Concerning this clonotype: Its antigen remains unidentified.

Employing constant-segment primers, 5'RACE generated TCR alpha and TCR beta cDNA libraries bearing sample barcodes and UMIs. TCRdb re-called the 5' RACE reads through MiXCR, storing one row per CDR3 protein. In the table there are about 250,000 distinct CDR3 sequences, roughly 15% of which are singletons. This CDR3 contains 14 residues. The V gene lost 0 bases and the J gene lost 8 bases, with 13 bases spanning the gap. Germline CDR1 MNHNS, CDR2 SASEGT. Sequenced input: PBMCs or a T cell subset sorted from them (not recorded which). V is TRBV6-1 and J is TRBJ1-2, with D hard to call. The receptor's source is an adult woman who had mild COVID-19 (a few samples of this study predate the infection). Cell type and time point are not known. The CDR3 sequence is CASSEAVRSTGYTF. The CDR3 DNA reads as TGTGCCAGCAGTGAAGCAGTTCGGTCTACGGGCTACACCTTC.